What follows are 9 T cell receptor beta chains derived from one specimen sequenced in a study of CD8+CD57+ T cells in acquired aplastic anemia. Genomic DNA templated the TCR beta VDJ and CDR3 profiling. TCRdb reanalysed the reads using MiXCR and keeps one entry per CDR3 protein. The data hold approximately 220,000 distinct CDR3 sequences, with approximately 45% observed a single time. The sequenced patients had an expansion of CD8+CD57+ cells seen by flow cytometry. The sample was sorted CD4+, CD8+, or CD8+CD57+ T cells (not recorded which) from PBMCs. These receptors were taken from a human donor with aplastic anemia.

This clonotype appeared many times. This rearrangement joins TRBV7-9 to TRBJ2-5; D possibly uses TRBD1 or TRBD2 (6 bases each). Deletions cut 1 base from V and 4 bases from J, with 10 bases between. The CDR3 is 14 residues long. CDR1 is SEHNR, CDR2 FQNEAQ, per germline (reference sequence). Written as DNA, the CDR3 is TGTGCCAGCAGCTTAGGAGGGGGGAGAGAGACCCAGTACTTC. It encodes CASSLGGGRETQYF.

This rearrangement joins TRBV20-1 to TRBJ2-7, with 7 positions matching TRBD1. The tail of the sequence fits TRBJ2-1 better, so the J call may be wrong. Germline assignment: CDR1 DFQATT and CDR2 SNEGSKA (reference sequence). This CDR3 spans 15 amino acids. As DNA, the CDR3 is TGCAGTGCCGAAGCCGGCGACAGGGAAAGTAACGAGCAGTTCTTC. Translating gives CSAEAGDRESNEQFF.

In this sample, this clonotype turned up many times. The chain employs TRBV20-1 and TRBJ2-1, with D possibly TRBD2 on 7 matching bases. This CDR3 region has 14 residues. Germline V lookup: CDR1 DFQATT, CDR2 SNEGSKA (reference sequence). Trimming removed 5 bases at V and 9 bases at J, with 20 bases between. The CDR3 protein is CSALRDWGGGEQFF. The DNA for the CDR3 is TGCAGTGCTTTACGCGACTGGGGGGGCGGTGAGCAGTTCTTC.

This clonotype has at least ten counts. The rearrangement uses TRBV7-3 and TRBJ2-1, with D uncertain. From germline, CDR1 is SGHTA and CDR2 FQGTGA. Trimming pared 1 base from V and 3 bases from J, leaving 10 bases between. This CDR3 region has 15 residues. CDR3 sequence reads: CASSLSRADYNEQFF. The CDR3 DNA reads TGTGCCAGCAGCTTAAGTAGGGCAGACTACAATGAGCAGTTCTTC. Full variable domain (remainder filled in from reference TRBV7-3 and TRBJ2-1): GAGVSQTPSNKVTEKGKYVELRCDPISGHTALYWYRQSLGQGPEFLIYFQGTGAADDSGLPNDRFFAVRPEGSVSTLKIQRTERGDSAVYLCASSLSRADYNEQFFGPGTRLTVL.

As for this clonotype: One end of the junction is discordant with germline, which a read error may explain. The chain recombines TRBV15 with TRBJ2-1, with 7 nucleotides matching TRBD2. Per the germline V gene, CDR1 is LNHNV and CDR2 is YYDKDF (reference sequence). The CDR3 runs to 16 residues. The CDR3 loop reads CATSRDGGGTYDEQFF. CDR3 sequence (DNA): TGTGCCACCAGTAGAGATGGGGGAGGGACCTACGATGAGCAGTTCTTC.

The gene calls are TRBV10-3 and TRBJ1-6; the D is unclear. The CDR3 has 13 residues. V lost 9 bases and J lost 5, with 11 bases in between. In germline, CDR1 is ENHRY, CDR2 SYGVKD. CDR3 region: CAISRHDNSPLHF. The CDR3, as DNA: TGTGCCATTTCACGACACGATAATTCACCCCTCCACTTT.

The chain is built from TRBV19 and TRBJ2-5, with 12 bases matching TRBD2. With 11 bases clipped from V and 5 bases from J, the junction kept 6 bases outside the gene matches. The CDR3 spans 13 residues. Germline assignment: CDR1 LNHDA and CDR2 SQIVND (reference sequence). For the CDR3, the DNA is TGTGCCCCCTCGACTAGCGGGAGCGAGACCCAGTACTTC. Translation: CAPSTSGSETQYF.

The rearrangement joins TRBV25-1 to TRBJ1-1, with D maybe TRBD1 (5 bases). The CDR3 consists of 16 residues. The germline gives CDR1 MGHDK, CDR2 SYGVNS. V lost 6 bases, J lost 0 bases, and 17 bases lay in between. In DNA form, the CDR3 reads TGTGCCAGCAGAGAAAGGGACGGCTTCATGAACACTGAAGCTTTCTTT. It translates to CASRERDGFMNTEAFF.

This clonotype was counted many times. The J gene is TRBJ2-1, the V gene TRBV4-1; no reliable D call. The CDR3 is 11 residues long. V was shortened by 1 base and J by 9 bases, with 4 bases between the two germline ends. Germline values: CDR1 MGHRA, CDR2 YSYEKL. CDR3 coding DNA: TGCGCCAGCAGCCAAGTGGGTGAGCAGTTCTTC. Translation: CASSQVGEQFF.